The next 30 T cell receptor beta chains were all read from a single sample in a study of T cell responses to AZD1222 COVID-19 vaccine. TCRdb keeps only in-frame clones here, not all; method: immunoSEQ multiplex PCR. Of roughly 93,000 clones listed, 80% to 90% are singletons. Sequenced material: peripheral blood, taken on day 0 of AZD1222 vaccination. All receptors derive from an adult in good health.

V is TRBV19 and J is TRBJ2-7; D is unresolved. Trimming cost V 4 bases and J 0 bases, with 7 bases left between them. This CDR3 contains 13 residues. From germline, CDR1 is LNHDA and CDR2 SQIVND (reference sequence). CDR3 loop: CASSTTPSYEQYF. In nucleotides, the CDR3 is TGTGCCAGTAGTACGACTCCCTCCTACGAGCAGTACTTC.

The DNA for the CDR3 is TGTGCCAGCAGCCAAGATCGCCGGGGGGCCCTCAATGAGCAGTTCTTC. It codes for CASSQDRRGALNEQFF. The chain is built from TRBV4-2 and TRBJ2-1; perhaps TRBD2 as D (7 bases). The V gene's germline CDR1 is LGHNA and CDR2 YNFKEQ. The CDR3 extends over 16 amino acids. The V end lost 0 bases, the J end lost 6 bases, and 15 bases lay between the germline ends.

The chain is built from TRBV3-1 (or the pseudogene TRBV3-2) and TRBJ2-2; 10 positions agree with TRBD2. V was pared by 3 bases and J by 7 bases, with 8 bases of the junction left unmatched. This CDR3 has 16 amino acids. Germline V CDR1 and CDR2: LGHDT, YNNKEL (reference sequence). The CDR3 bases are TGTGCCAGCAGCCAGCGTCTAGCGGGGGTGTGCGGGGAGCTGTTTTTT. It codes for CASSQRLAGVCGELFF.

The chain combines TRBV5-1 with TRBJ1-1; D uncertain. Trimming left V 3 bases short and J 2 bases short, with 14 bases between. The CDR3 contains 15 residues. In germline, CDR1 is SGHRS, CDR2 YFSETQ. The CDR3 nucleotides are TGCGCCAGCAGCTCGGTTCATTCGCTTAACACTGAAGCTTTCTTT. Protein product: CASSSVHSLNTEAFF. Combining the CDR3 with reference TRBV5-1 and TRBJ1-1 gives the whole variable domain KAGVTQTPRYLIKTRGQQVTLSCSPISGHRSVSWYQQTPGQGLQFLFEYFSETQRNKGNFPGRFSGRQFSNSRSEMNVSTLELGDSALYLCASSSVHSLNTEAFFGQGTRLTVV.

The CDR3 spells CARSIVGSGRTNEKLFF. The CDR3 bases are TGTGCCAGAAGCATAGTGGGGAGCGGGAGAACTAATGAAAAACTGTTTTTT. V gene TRBV7-5 combines with J gene TRBJ1-4. TRBV7-5 is a pseudogene. The CDR3 runs 17 residues.

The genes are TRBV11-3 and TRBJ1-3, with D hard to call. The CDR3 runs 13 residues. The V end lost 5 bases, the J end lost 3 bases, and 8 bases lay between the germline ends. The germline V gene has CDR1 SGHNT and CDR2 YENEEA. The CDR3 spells CASSLGFGNTIYF. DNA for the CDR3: TGTGCCAGCAGCCTGGGTTTTGGAAACACCATATATTTT.

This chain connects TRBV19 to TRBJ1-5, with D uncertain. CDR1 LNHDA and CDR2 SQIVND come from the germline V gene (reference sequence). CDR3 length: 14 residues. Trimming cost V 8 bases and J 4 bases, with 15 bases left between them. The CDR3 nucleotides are TGTGCCAGTTCAATTATTTTCAAGAATCAGCCCCAGCATTTT. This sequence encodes CASSIIFKNQPQHF.

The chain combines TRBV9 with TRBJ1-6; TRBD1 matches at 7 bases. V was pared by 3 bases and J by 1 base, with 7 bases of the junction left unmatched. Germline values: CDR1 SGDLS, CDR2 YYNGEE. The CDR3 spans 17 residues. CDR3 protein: CASSGQGVGSYNSPLHF. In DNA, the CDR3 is TGTGCCAGCAGCGGGCAGGGGGTGGGGTCCTATAATTCACCCCTCCACTTT.

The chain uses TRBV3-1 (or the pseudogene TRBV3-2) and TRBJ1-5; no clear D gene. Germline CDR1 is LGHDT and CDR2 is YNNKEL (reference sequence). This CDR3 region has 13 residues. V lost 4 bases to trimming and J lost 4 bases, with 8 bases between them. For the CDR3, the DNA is TGTGCCAGCAGCCCTACTCCAAATCAGCCCCAGCATTTT. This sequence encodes CASSPTPNQPQHF.

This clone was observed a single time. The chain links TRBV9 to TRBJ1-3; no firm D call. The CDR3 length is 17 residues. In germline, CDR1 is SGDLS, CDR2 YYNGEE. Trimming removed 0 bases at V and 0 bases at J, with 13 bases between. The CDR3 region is CASSVAPRPTSGNTIYF. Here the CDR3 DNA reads TGTGCCAGCAGCGTAGCCCCACGTCCTACCTCTGGAAACACCATATATTTT.

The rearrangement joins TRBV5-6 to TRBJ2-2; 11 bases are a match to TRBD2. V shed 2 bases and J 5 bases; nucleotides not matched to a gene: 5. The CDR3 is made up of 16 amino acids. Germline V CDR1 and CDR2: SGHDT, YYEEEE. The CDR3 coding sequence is TGTGCCAGCAGCTTTAGCGGGGGGGCCGGTACCGGGGAGCTGTTTTTT. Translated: CASSFSGGAGTGELFF.

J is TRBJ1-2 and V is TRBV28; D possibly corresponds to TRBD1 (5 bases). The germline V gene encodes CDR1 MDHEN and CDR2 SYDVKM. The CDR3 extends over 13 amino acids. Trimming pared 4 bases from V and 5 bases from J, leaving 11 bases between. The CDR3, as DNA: TGTGCCAGCAGTTCCCAACAGGCTTATGGCTACACCTTC. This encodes CASSSQQAYGYTF.

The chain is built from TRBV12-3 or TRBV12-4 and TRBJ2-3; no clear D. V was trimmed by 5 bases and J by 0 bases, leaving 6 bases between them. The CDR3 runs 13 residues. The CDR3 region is CASSLGSTDTQYF. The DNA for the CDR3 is TGTGCCAGCAGTCTCGGGAGCACAGATACGCAGTATTTT.

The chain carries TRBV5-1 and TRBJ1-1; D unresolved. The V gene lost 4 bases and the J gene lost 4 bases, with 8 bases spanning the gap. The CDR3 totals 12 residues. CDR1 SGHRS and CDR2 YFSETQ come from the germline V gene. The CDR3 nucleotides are TGCGCCAGCAGCGTTGTTGGCACTGAAGCTTTCTTT. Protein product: CASSVVGTEAFF.

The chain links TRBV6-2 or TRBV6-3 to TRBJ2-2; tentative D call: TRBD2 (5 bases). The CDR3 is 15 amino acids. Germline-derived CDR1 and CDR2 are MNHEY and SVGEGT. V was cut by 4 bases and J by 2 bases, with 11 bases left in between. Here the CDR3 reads CASSSIALNTGELFF. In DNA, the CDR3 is TGTGCCAGCAGTTCAATAGCGCTAAACACCGGGGAGCTGTTTTTT.

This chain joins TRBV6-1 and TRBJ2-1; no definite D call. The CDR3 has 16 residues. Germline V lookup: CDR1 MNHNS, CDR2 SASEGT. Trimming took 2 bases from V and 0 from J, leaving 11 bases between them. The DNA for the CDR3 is TGTGCCAGCAGTGAACGGGTGGTGAGCTCCTACAATGAGCAGTTCTTC. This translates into CASSERVVSSYNEQFF.

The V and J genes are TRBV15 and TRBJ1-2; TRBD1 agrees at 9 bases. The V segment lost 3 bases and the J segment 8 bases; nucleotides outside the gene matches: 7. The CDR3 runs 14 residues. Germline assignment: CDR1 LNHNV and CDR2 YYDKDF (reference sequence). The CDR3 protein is CATSSRTGVGGYTF. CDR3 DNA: TGTGCCACCAGCAGCAGGACAGGGGTAGGCGGCTACACCTTC.

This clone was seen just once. CDR3 residues: CASTGSSGNTIYF. CDR3 sequence (DNA): TGTGCCTCGACAGGCAGCTCTGGAAACACCATATATTTT. The chain links TRBV30 to TRBJ1-3, with D possibly being TRBD1 (6 bases). Deletions cut 7 bases from V and 0 bases from J, with 10 bases between. The CDR3 is made up of 13 amino acids. Germline V CDR1 and CDR2: GTSNPN, SVGIG (reference sequence).

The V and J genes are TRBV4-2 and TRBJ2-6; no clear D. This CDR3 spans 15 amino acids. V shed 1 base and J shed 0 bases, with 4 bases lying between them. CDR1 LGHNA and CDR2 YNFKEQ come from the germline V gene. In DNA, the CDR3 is TGTGCCAGCAGCCAAGGGTCCTCTGGGGCCAACGTCCTGACTTTC. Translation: CASSQGSSGANVLTF.

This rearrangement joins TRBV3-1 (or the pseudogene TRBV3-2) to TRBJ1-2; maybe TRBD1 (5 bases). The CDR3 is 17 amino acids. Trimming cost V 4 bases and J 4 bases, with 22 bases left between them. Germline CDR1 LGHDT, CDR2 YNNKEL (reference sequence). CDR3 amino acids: CASSPLSGPRFGYGYTF. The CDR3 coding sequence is TGTGCCAGCAGCCCATTATCGGGGCCGCGATTTGGCTATGGCTACACCTTC.

In nucleotides, the CDR3 is TGTGCCAGCAGCACGACACGGAACTATGGCTACACCTTC. Translating gives CASSTTRNYGYTF. V gene TRBV28 combines with J gene TRBJ1-2, with D unresolved. This CDR3 comprises 13 residues. Germline V gives CDR1 MDHEN, CDR2 SYDVKM. V dropped 6 bases and J dropped 2 bases, with 10 bases sitting between them.

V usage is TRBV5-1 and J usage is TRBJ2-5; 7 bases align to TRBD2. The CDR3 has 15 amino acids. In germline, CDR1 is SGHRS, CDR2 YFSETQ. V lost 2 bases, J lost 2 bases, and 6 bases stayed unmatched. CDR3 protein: CASSFSSGAQETQYF. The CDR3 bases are TGCGCCAGCAGCTTCTCTAGCGGTGCTCAAGAGACCCAGTACTTC.

The CDR3 sequence is CASRTGTGRSNSPLHF. The DNA for the CDR3 is TGTGCCAGCAGAACCGGGACAGGGAGGTCTAATTCACCCCTCCACTTT. The rearrangement joins TRBV11-2 to TRBJ1-6; 9 nucleotides align to TRBD1. Germline trimming cut 6 bases from V and 6 bases from J; bases unmatched to any gene: 9. This CDR3 region has 16 residues. Germline V lookup: CDR1 SGHAT, CDR2 FQNNGV.

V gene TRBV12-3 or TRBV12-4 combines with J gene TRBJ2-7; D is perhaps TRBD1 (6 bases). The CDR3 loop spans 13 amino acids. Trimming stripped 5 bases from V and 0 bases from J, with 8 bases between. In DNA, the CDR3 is TGTGCCAGCAGTACAGGGATCTCCTACGAGCAGTACTTC. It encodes CASSTGISYEQYF.

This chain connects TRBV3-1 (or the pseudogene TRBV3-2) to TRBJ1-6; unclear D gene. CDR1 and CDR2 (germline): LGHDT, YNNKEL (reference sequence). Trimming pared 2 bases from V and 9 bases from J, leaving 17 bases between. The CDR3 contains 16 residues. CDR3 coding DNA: TGTGCCAGCAGCCAACAGGACCGGGAACGGGGTTCACCCCTCCACTTT. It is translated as CASSQQDRERGSPLHF.

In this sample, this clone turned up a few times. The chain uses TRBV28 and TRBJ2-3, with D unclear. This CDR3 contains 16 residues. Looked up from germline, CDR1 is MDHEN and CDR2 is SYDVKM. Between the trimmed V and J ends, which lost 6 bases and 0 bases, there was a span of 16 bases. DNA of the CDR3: TGTGCCAGCAGCCACGGACGGAACCCTAGCACAGATACGCAGTATTTT. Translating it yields CASSHGRNPSTDTQYF.

CDR3 sequence reads: CASSYLGDRGSRRDQPQHF. The CDR3 bases are TGTGCCAGCAGTTACTTGGGGGACAGGGGCAGTCGGAGGGATCAGCCCCAGCATTTT. This chain uses TRBV6-2 or TRBV6-3 with TRBJ1-5, with 10 positions matching TRBD1. The CDR3 is made up of 19 amino acids. The germline gives CDR1 MNHEY, CDR2 SVGEGT. With 1 base clipped from V and 5 bases from J, the junction kept 14 bases outside the gene matches.

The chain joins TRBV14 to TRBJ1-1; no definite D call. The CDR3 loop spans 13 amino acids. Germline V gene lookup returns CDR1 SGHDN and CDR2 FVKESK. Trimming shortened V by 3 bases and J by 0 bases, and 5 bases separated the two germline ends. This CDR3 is CASSQSVNTEAFF. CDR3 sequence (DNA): TGTGCCAGCAGCCAGTCGGTGAACACTGAAGCTTTCTTT.

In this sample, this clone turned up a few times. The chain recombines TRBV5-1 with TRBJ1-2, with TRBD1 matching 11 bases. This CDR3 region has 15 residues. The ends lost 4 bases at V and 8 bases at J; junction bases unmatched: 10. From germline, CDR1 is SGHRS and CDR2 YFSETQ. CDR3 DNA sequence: TGCGCCAGCAGCATTGGGACAGGGGGACATGAAGGCTACACCTTC. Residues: CASSIGTGGHEGYTF. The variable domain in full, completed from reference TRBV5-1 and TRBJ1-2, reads KAGVTQTPRYLIKTRGQQVTLSCSPISGHRSVSWYQQTPGQGLQFLFEYFSETQRNKGNFPGRFSGRQFSNSRSEMNVSTLELGDSALYLCASSIGTGGHEGYTFGSGTRLTVV.

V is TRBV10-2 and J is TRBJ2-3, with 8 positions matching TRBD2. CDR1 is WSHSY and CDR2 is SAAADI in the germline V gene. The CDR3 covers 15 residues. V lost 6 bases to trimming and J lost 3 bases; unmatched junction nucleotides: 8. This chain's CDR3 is CASRIGGGGTDTQYF. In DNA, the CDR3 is TGCGCCAGCAGGATCGGGGGGGGTGGGACAGATACGCAGTATTTT.